Listed below are T cell receptor beta chains from one sample, sequenced in a study of T cell repertoires in cytomegalovirus infection. These TCRs are of unknown antigen specificity. TCRdb ran MiXCR on the reads and lists one entry per CDR3 protein. The sample lists approximately 300,000 distinct CDR3 sequences, roughly 25% occurring once. The sample here was cultured PBMCs, taken from culture after CMV antigen stimulation. The source is a human donor in good health (CMV status not recorded). Some clones in this sample may be carry-over from other donors' samples. Both conserved end residues are part of each CDR3. D genes are given only for firm matches. Only some rows state a clone size, as once, few, many or a class for expanded clones.

v_call: TRBV18
clone_size: few
j_call: TRBJ2-7
d_call: .
cdr3_nt: TGTGCCAGCTCACCGGGGTCGGACCCCAACTCCTACGAGCAGTACTTC
cdr3_aa: CASSPGSDPNSYEQYF

v_call: TRBV28
clone_size: .
j_call: TRBJ2-1
d_call: .
cdr3_nt: TGTGCCAGCAGTCGGACTTCCGTCTACAATGAGCAGTTCTTC
cdr3_aa: CASSRTSVYNEQFF

v_call: TRBV20-1
clone_size: few
j_call: TRBJ2-1
d_call: TRBD2
cdr3_nt: TGCAGTGCCGAGAGTAGCGGGAGTTCCAATGAGCAGTTCTTC
cdr3_aa: CSAESSGSSNEQFF

v_call: TRBV7-2
clone_size: .
j_call: TRBJ2-1
d_call: .
cdr3_nt: TGTGCCAGCAGAGGGAGGAGCTCCTACAATGAGCAGTTCTTC
cdr3_aa: CASRGRSSYNEQFF

v_call: TRBV12-3/TRBV12-4
clone_size: few
j_call: TRBJ2-3
d_call: .
cdr3_nt: TGTGCCAGCAGTTTAAACTCGCAGGAGCCCACAGATACGCAGTATTTT
cdr3_aa: CASSLNSQEPTDTQYF

v_call: TRBV27
clone_size: .
j_call: TRBJ1-5
d_call: .
cdr3_nt: TGTGCCAGCAGTTTATCGATGAACAGGAGGAATCAGCCCCAGCATTTT
cdr3_aa: CASSLSMNRRNQPQHF

v_call: TRBV11-2
clone_size: many
j_call: TRBJ2-1
d_call: TRBD2
cdr3_nt: TGTGCCAGCAGCCCACCAGCGGGAGATCATGAGCAGTTCTTC
cdr3_aa: CASSPPAGDHEQFF

v_call: TRBV2
clone_size: .
j_call: TRBJ1-1
d_call: .
cdr3_nt: TGTGCCAGCGGTGTACGGGGAGGCGACACTGAAGCTTTCTTT
cdr3_aa: CASGVRGGDTEAFF

v_call: TRBV5-6
clone_size: few
j_call: TRBJ2-1
d_call: .
cdr3_nt: TGTGCCAGCAGCTTGGGCAGGCTCTCCGCGGTCAATGAGCAGTTCTTC
cdr3_aa: CASSLGRLSAVNEQFF

v_call: TRBV28
clone_size: few
j_call: TRBJ1-5
d_call: .
cdr3_nt: TGTGCCAGCAGTTTATCTGGGAATGGCAATCAGCCCCAGCATTTT
cdr3_aa: CASSLSGNGNQPQHF

v_call: TRBV2
clone_size: .
j_call: TRBJ1-6
d_call: TRBD1
cdr3_nt: TGTGCCAGCAGGCCACAGGGGGGGTCCTATAATTCACCCCTCCACTTT
cdr3_aa: CASRPQGGSYNSPLHF

v_call: TRBV6-5
clone_size: few
j_call: TRBJ1-3
d_call: TRBD1
cdr3_nt: TGTGCCAGCAGTTACCTAACAGGGGGCAAGGGAAACACCATATATTTT
cdr3_aa: CASSYLTGGKGNTIYF

v_call: TRBV5-1
clone_size: few
j_call: TRBJ2-1
d_call: TRBD2
cdr3_nt: TGCGCCAGCAGCTCACCTAGCGGCCGTTCCTACAATGAGCAGTTCTTC
cdr3_aa: CASSSPSGRSYNEQFF

v_call: TRBV6-1
clone_size: .
j_call: TRBJ1-6
d_call: TRBD1
cdr3_nt: TGTGCCAGCAGTGACAGACGACAGGGCGGTTCACCCCTCCACTTT
cdr3_aa: CASSDRRQGGSPLHF

v_call: TRBV19
clone_size: .
j_call: TRBJ2-1
d_call: .
cdr3_nt: TGTGCCAGTAGAGGACTGTATTACAATGAGCAGTTCTTC
cdr3_aa: CASRGLYYNEQFF

v_call: TRBV12-3/TRBV12-4
clone_size: few
j_call: TRBJ2-1
d_call: TRBD2
cdr3_nt: TGTGCCAGCAGTTTCGAACTAGCGGGAGGGCCGAGGAATGAGCAGTTCTTC
cdr3_aa: CASSFELAGGPRNEQFF

v_call: TRBV27
clone_size: .
j_call: TRBJ2-7
d_call: TRBD1
cdr3_nt: TGTGCCAGCAGGATCCTAGGACAGGGAACATCCGAGCAGTACTTC
cdr3_aa: CASRILGQGTSEQYF

v_call: TRBV10-3
clone_size: few
j_call: TRBJ2-5
d_call: .
cdr3_nt: TGTGCCATCAGTGACAGGAACGGGGAGACCCAGTACTTC
cdr3_aa: CAISDRNGETQYF

v_call: TRBV7-4
clone_size: .
j_call: TRBJ2-3
d_call: .
cdr3_nt: TGTGCCAGCAGCTTAGGTCGGGAGCCTAGCACAGATACGCAGTATTTT
cdr3_aa: CASSLGREPSTDTQYF

v_call: TRBV6-5
clone_size: .
j_call: TRBJ2-7
d_call: .
cdr3_nt: TGTGCCAGCAGTTACTCCCGGAACTACGAGCAGTACTTC
cdr3_aa: CASSYSRNYEQYF

v_call: TRBV6-8
clone_size: few
j_call: TRBJ2-7
d_call: TRBD2
cdr3_nt: TGTGCCAGCAGCCAAGCGGGACTAGCGGGACCCTACGAGCAGTACTTC
cdr3_aa: CASSQAGLAGPYEQYF

v_call: TRBV7-8
clone_size: few
j_call: TRBJ2-1
d_call: .
cdr3_nt: TGTGCCAGCACCCTGAGTCCCTTGAGGTACAATGAGCAGTTCTTC
cdr3_aa: CASTLSPLRYNEQFF

v_call: TRBV7-3
clone_size: .
j_call: TRBJ2-3
d_call: .
cdr3_nt: TGTGCCAGCAGGGAAATTAGCACAGATACGCAGTATTTT
cdr3_aa: CASREISTDTQYF

v_call: TRBV7-9
clone_size: many
j_call: TRBJ1-2
d_call: .
cdr3_nt: TGTGCCAGCAGACACGACGTCTATGGCTACACCTTC
cdr3_aa: CASRHDVYGYTF

v_call: TRBV7-7
clone_size: few
j_call: TRBJ2-2
d_call: .
cdr3_nt: TGTGCTAGCATGATGGGGGCAGGGAGCACCGGGGAGCTGTTTTTT
cdr3_aa: CASMMGAGSTGELFF

v_call: TRBV10-3
clone_size: .
j_call: TRBJ2-7
d_call: .
cdr3_nt: TGTGCCATCAGGGAGACCGAAAGGTACGAGCAGTACTTC
cdr3_aa: CAIRETERYEQYF

v_call: TRBV19
clone_size: few
j_call: TRBJ1-5
d_call: .
cdr3_nt: TGTGCCAGTAGCTACCAGTGGGGGGACAATCAGCCCCAGCATTTT
cdr3_aa: CASSYQWGDNQPQHF